The 14 T cell receptor beta chains below were found in one sample sequenced in a study of vaccination effects on CD4 cells after COVID-19. In the ViraFEST assay, antigen-specific CD4+ clonotypes were identified by expansion after peptide-pool stimulation. With more than 9 days of culture completed, CD4+ T cells were isolated. Vaccinated participants had no history of SARS-CoV-2 infection and tested negative for nucleocapsid antibodies. These TCRs' antigens remain unknown. Clones were sequenced by immunoSEQ multiplex PCR, and TCRdb holds only the in-frame ones, with some missing. The table shows 55,000 to 80,000 clones, with roughly 72% occurring only once. The sequencing here drew on CD4+ T cells from PBMCs cultured with HCoV-OC43 spike peptides, taken before COVID-19 vaccination. Subset described: HCoV-OC43 spike overlapping peptide pool stimulation. These receptors originate from a human donor who received a COVID-19 vaccine.

The chain carries TRBV5-1 and TRBJ2-1, with D perhaps assigned TRBD1 or TRBD2 (5 bases each). The germline CDR1 and CDR2 sequences are SGHRS and YFSETQ. There are 15 residues in the CDR3. V dropped 4 bases and J dropped 5 bases, with 16 bases sitting between them. The CDR3 protein is CASSLLPGTHNEQFF. Here the CDR3 DNA reads TGCGCCAGCAGCCTCCTCCCTGGGACCCACAATGAGCAGTTCTTC.

The chain recombines TRBV7-9 with TRBJ1-2; 7 bases are a match to TRBD1. CDR3 length: 16 residues. The junction had 8 bases not matched to a gene; V was cut back by 1 base and J by 3 bases. Germline loops: CDR1 SEHNR, CDR2 FQNEAQ (reference sequence). CDR3 DNA: TGTGCCAGCAGCTTAGGGACAGGTGGCGGGTACTATGGCTACACCTTC. It translates to CASSLGTGGGYYGYTF.

In this sample, this clone turned up once. The chain combines TRBV5-1 with TRBJ1-2, with 9 bases fitting TRBD1. The CDR3 runs 14 residues. V trimming: 4 bases; J trimming: 4 bases; junction bases outside the gene matches: 5. CDR1 SGHRS and CDR2 YFSETQ come from the germline V gene. The CDR3 DNA follows: TGCGCCAGCAGCCTACAGGGGGCACGCTATGGCTACACCTTC. This translates into CASSLQGARYGYTF.

This clone was seen just once. CDR3 in amino acids: CASSPDGGTGGTTGELFF. CDR3 DNA: TGTGCCAGCAGCCCGGATGGGGGGACAGGGGGCACCACCGGGGAGCTGTTTTTT. V usage is TRBV5-4 and J usage is TRBJ2-2, with TRBD1 matching over 12 bases. The germline CDR1 and CDR2 sequences are SGHNT and YYREEE (reference sequence). This CDR3 has 18 amino acids. Trimming cost V 4 bases and J 4 bases; bases outside gene matches: 11. Full variable domain (remainder filled in from reference TRBV5-4 and TRBJ2-2): ETGVTQSPTHLIKTRGQQVTLRCSSQSGHNTVSWYQQALGQGPQFIFQYYREEENGRGNFPPRFSGLQFPNYSSELNVNALELDDSALYLCASSPDGGTGGTTGELFFGEGSRLTVL.

The chain couples TRBV7-2 to TRBJ2-1; D uncertain. Germline CDR1 reads SGHTA; CDR2 reads FQGNSA. The CDR3 sequence is 13 residues long. Trimming took off 4 bases at V and 0 bases at J, with 4 bases between the two ends. CDR3 amino acids: CASSSSSYNEQFF. CDR3 DNA: TGTGCCAGCAGCTCCAGCTCCTACAATGAGCAGTTCTTC.

A few counts support this clone. The rearrangement uses TRBV18 and TRBJ1-3; a weak D match, TRBD1 (6 bases). Germline lookup yields CDR1 KGHSH and CDR2 LQKENI. The length of the CDR3 is 14 residues. Trimming stripped 3 bases from V and 8 bases from J, with 14 bases between. CDR3 loop: CASSPDRGRDTIYF. In nucleotides, the CDR3 is TGTGCCAGCTCACCGGACAGAGGCCGAGACACCATATATTTT.

The chain uses TRBV12-3 or TRBV12-4 and TRBJ1-1; D is undetermined. The CDR3 length is 12 residues. Trimming took off 6 bases at V and 5 bases at J, with 10 bases between the two ends. The CDR3 DNA reads TGTGCCAGCAGCCCCGGGAGAACTGAAGCTTTCTTT. It specifies CASSPGRTEAFF.

This clone was picked up one time. This chain uses TRBV29-1 with TRBJ2-1; tentatively, D is TRBD2 (5 bases). V was cut by 5 bases and J by 0 bases, with 20 bases left in between. The CDR3 extends over 17 amino acids. In germline, CDR1 is SQVTM, CDR2 ANQGSEA. The CDR3 bases are TGCAGCGTTACCCACCCCGGAGGACGGAGCTCCTACAATGAGCAGTTCTTC. Amino acid sequence: CSVTHPGGRSSYNEQFF.

The chain links TRBV6-5 to TRBJ1-6; D is uncertain. Trimming pared 6 bases from V and 11 bases from J, leaving 17 bases between. The germline V gene has CDR1 MNHEY and CDR2 SVGAGI. The CDR3 extends over 14 amino acids. In DNA, the CDR3 is TGTGCCAGCAGGTCCGGGCCCCCGGGTGCACCCCTCCACTTT. The encoded protein is CASRSGPPGAPLHF.

This clone was counted only a few times. The rearrangement joins TRBV2 to TRBJ2-5, with D perhaps matching TRBD2 (6 bases). Per germline, CDR1 SNHLY and CDR2 FYNNEI. This CDR3 is built from 13 residues. Trimming stripped 5 bases from V and 4 bases from J, with 11 bases between. The CDR3 DNA is TGTGCCAGCAGTTCCGGGGGTGGAGAGACCCAGTACTTC. This gives the protein CASSSGGGETQYF.

This chain's CDR3 is CATTGDPPNYGYTF. The CDR3 DNA sequence: TGTGCCACCACGGGTGACCCGCCTAACTATGGCTACACCTTC. V gene TRBV2 combines with J gene TRBJ1-2; D remains unclear. V lost 10 bases, J lost 0 bases, and 15 bases lay in between. The germline V gene encodes CDR1 SNHLY and CDR2 FYNNEI. The CDR3 covers 14 residues.

This clone has more than one count but fewer than ten. The gene calls are TRBV5-4 and TRBJ2-7, with D possibly being TRBD1 (7 bases). CDR1 and CDR2 (germline): SGHNT, YYREEE (reference sequence). The length of the CDR3 is 19 residues. Deletions cut 2 bases from V and 0 bases from J, with 24 bases between. Written as DNA, the CDR3 is TGTGCCAGCAGCTTTGGGGACAGCCGGGACTTCGTAAGCTCCTACGAGCAGTACGTC. Translation gives CASSFGDSRDFVSSYEQYV.

The J gene is TRBJ2-5, the V gene TRBV19; 9 positions agree with TRBD1. After removal of 3 bases from V and 1 base from J, the junction contained 6 bases not matched to a gene. Germline assignment: CDR1 LNHDA and CDR2 SQIVND (reference sequence). CDR3 size: 16 residues. This CDR3 is CASSIGGTGSQETQYF. CDR3 nucleotides: TGTGCCAGTAGTATTGGGGGGACAGGGTCCCAAGAGACCCAGTACTTC.

The genes are TRBV19 and TRBJ1-2; the D is unclear. This CDR3 has 16 amino acids. Looked up from germline, CDR1 is LNHDA and CDR2 is SQIVND (reference sequence). The V gene lost 3 bases and the J gene lost 8 bases, with 22 bases spanning the gap. DNA of the CDR3: TGTGCCAGTAGTATCGCCGGAGGCACCCCAAGGAGGGGCTACACCTTC. Translated, it gives CASSIAGGTPRRGYTF.